The 4 T cell receptor beta chains below all came from one sample that was sequenced in a study of radiotherapy plus CTLA-4 blockade in lung cancer. Repertoires were generated with immunoSEQ multiplex PCR, while TCRdb's copy carries only in-frame clones and drops some. The sample gives under 90,000 clones, about three quarters of which show up once; 11% to 15% is in the top ten. Sequences were derived from peripheral blood, sampled from a patient treated with radiotherapy plus ipilimumab. The receptors were gathered from a human donor with non-small cell lung cancer that progressed on radiotherapy plus ipilimumab.

This chain joins TRBV5-6 and TRBJ2-7; 7 nucleotides align to TRBD1. CDR1 and CDR2 from the germline V gene are SGHDT and YYEEEE. The CDR3 runs 16 residues. V dropped 0 bases and J dropped 0; count of bases not matched to a gene: 6. The DNA of the CDR3 is TGTGCCAGCAGCTTGGGGCCGGGACAGAACTCCTACGAGCAGTACTTC. Protein product: CASSLGPGQNSYEQYF.

This clone was seen only a few times. The chain uses TRBV7-2 and TRBJ2-1, with D hard to call. CDR1 SGHTA and CDR2 FQGNSA come from the germline V gene. V shed 3 bases and J shed 0 bases, with 6 bases lying between them. The CDR3 runs 14 residues. The CDR3 nucleotides read TGTGCCAGCAGCTTCCCGGGCTCCTACAATGAGCAGTTCTTC. Translating gives CASSFPGSYNEQFF.

V and J are TRBV30 and TRBJ2-3, with TRBD1 matching 10 bases. V shed 0 bases and J 1 base; nucleotides not matched to a gene: 1. The CDR3 runs 15 residues. Looked up from germline, CDR1 is GTSNPN and CDR2 is SVGIG (reference sequence). The CDR3 here is CAWSVGTGGTDTQYF. The CDR3 coding sequence is TGTGCCTGGAGTGTAGGGACAGGGGGCACAGATACGCAGTATTTT.

The chain joins TRBV5-1 to TRBJ2-2, with 12 bases lining up with TRBD1. The CDR3 is 17 residues long. Germline CDR1 is SGHRS and CDR2 is YFSETQ. With 1 base clipped from V and 5 bases from J, the junction kept 6 bases outside the gene matches. The CDR3 nucleotides read TGCGCCAGCAGCTTGTGGGGACAGGGGGCAAGGACCGGGGAGCTGTTTTTT. Translating it yields CASSLWGQGARTGELFF. The whole variable domain, filled in from reference TRBV5-1 and TRBJ2-2, reads KAGVTQTPRYLIKTRGQQVTLSCSPISGHRSVSWYQQTPGQGLQFLFEYFSETQRNKGNFPGRFSGRQFSNSRSEMNVSTLELGDSALYLCASSLWGQGARTGELFFGEGSRLTVL.